This TCR beta chain was identified in a study of blood T cell repertoires in COVID-19. This clone was counted between two and nine times. Trimming left V 5 bases short and J 3 bases short, with 13 bases between. This CDR3 has 14 residues. Per germline, CDR1 SGHNT and CDR2 YENEEA. Here immunoSEQ multiplex PCR was the method, and the copy in TCRdb shows in-frame clones only, minus some. The sample has around 300,000 clones, 88% seen once. Sequencing was carried out using PBMCs or T cells enriched from blood (not recorded which). The chain joins TRBV11-3 to TRBJ1-1, with D perhaps matching TRBD1 (5 bases). The TCR comes from a woman between 25 and 40 years old who had recovered from COVID-19. The CDR3 protein is CASSRDRIDTEAFF. In DNA, the CDR3 is TGTGCCAGCAGCCGCGACAGAATTGACACTGAAGCTTTCTTT. Full variable domain (rest looked up from reference TRBV11-3 and TRBJ1-1): EAGVVQSPRYKIIEKKQPVAFWCNPISGHNTLYWYLQNLGQGPELLIRYENEEAVDDSQLPKDRFSAERLKGVDSTLKIQPAELGDSAVYLCASSRDRIDTEAFFGQGTRLTVV.